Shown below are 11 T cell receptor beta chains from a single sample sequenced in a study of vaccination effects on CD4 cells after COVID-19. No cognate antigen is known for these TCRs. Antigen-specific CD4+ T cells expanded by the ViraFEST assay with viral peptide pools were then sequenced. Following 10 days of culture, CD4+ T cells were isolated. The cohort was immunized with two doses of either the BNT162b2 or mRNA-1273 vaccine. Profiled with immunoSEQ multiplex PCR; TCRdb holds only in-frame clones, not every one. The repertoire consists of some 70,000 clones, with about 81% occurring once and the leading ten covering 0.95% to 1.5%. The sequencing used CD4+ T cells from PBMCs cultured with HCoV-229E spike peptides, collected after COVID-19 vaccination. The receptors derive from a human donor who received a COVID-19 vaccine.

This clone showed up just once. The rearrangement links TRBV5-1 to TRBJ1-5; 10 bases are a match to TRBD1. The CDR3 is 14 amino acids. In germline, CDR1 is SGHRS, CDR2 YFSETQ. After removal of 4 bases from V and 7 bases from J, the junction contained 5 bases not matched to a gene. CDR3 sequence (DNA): TGCGCCAGCAGCCCCGGGACAGGGGACCAGCCCCAGCATTTT. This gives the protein CASSPGTGDQPQHF.

The CDR3, as DNA: TGTGCCAGCAGTTACCTTGACAGGGGCGACTATGGCTACACCTTC. Its translation is CASSYLDRGDYGYTF. The chain recombines TRBV6-5 with TRBJ1-2, with 8 bases fitting TRBD1. CDR3 length: 15 amino acids. CDR1 is MNHEY, CDR2 SVGAGI, per germline. V lost 2 bases, J lost 3 bases, and 5 bases stayed unmatched.

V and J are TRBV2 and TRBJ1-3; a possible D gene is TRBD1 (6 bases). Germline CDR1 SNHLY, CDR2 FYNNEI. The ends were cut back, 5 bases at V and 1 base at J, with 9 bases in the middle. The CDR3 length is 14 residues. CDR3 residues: CASSLQGSGNTIYF. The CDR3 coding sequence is TGTGCCAGCAGTTTGCAGGGGTCTGGAAACACCATATATTTT. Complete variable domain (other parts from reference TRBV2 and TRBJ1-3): EPEVTQTPSHQVTQMGQEVILRCVPISNHLYFYWYRQILGQKVEFLVSFYNNEISEKSEIFDDQFSVERPDGSNFTLKIRSTKLEDSAMYFCASSLQGSGNTIYFGEGSWLTVV.

CDR3 DNA sequence: TGTGCCAGCTCACTTTCATTATTGCAGGAGGGCGCAGATACGCAGTATTTT. Its protein is CASSLSLLQEGADTQYF. This chain uses TRBV18 with TRBJ2-3; D might be TRBD2 (6 bases). V was trimmed by 4 bases and J by 4 bases, leaving 21 bases between them. The CDR3 totals 17 residues. In germline, CDR1 is KGHSH, CDR2 LQKENI.

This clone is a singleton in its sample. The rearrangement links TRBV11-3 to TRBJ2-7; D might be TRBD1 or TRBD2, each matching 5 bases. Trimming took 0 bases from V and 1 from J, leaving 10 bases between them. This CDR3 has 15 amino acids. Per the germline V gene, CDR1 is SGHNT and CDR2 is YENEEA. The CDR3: CASSLERGKSYEQYV. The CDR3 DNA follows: TGTGCCAGCAGCTTAGAGAGGGGAAAATCCTACGAGCAGTACGTC.

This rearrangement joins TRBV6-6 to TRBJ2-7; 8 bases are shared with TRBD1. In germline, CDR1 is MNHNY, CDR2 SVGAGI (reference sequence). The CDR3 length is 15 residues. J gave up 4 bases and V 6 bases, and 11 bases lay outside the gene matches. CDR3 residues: CASSPDGTGGYEQYV. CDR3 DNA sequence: TGTGCCAGCAGCCCAGATGGGACAGGAGGTTACGAGCAGTACGTC.

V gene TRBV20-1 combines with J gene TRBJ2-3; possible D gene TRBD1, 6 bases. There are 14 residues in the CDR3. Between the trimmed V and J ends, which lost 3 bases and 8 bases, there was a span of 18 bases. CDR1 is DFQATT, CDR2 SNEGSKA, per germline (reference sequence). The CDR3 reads CSASPGQSTGTQYF. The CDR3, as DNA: TGCAGTGCTAGTCCCGGACAGTCGACCGGTACGCAGTATTTT.

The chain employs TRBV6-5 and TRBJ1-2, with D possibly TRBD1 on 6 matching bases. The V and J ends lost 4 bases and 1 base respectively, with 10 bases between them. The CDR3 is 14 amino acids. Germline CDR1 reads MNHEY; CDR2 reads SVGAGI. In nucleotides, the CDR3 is TGTGCCAGCAGTTTCTACAGGGATAACTATGGCTACACCTTC. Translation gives CASSFYRDNYGYTF.

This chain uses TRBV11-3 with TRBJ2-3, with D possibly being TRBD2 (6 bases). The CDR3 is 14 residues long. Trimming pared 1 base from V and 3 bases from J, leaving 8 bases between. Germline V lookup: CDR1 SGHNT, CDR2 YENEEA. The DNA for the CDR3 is TGTGCCAGCAGCTTAGGGAGGGCGACAGATACGCAGTATTTT. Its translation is CASSLGRATDTQYF.

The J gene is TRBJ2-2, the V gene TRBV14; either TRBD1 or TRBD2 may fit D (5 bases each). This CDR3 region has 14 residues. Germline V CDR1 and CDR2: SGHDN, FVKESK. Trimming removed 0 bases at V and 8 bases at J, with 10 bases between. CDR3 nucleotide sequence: TGTGCCAGCAGCCAAGAGAGGGGTTTGGGGGAGCTGTTTTTT. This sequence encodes CASSQERGLGELFF.

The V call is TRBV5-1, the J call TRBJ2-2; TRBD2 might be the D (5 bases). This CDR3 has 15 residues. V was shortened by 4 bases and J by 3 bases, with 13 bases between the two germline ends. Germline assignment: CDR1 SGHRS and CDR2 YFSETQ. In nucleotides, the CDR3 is TGCGCCAGCAGCCCCAGAGGGCGGGACACCGGGGAGCTGTTTTTT. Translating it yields CASSPRGRDTGELFF. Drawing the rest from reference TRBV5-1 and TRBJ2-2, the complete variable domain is KAGVTQTPRYLIKTRGQQVTLSCSPISGHRSVSWYQQTPGQGLQFLFEYFSETQRNKGNFPGRFSGRQFSNSRSEMNVSTLELGDSALYLCASSPRGRDTGELFFGEGSRLTVL.